This T cell receptor beta chain was sequenced during a study of glioma-infiltrating T cells after dendritic cell vaccination. About the research overall: Samples are from glioblastoma patients in Phase I and II dendritic cell vaccine trials.

With V trimmed by 5 bases and J by 2 bases, 8 bases remained unmatched. The germline V gene encodes CDR1 SEHNR and CDR2 FQNEAQ (reference sequence). This CDR3 comprises 15 residues. Generated by immunoSEQ multiplex PCR, the TCRdb table keeps only in-frame clones and is missing some. The sample includes approximately 62,000 clones, approximately 86% of them seen just once. Documented time point: after dendritic cell vaccination, including at tumor progression/relapse. The chain is built from TRBV7-9 and TRBJ1-1, with TRBD1 matching 7 bases. This clonotype was obtained from a human donor with glioblastoma. The source material was blood, sampled after dendritic cell vaccination. The CDR3 DNA follows: TGTGCCAGCAGCCTACCACAGGGGACTAACACTGAAGCTTTCTTT. Translated, it gives CASSLPQGTNTEAFF.